Only one count was recorded for the clone carrying this T cell receptor beta chain. Its antigen is unknown. CDR1 is SGHNT and CDR2 is YENEEA in the germline V gene. The length of the CDR3 is 17 residues. V lost 0 bases, J lost 5 bases, and 10 bases stayed unmatched. The data were produced by immunoSEQ multiplex PCR, yet TCRdb's version contains in-frame clones alone and is incomplete. The sample carries just over 80,000 clones, 75% to 90% recorded once. This sample stems from a study of T cell responses to AZD1222 COVID-19 vaccine. Broader study findings: Without day 14 samples, only post-peak T cell repertoires were studied. The sample set comprised mostly white British donors with more females, and clonal diversity was possibly underestimated.

The gene calls are TRBV11-3 and TRBJ2-3, with 8 bases aligning to TRBD1. The input for sequencing was peripheral blood, taken on day 0 of AZD1222 vaccination. The clonotype comes from an adult in good health. CDR3 in DNA: TGTGCCAGCAGCTTAGAGGGTAGCTGGACAGGGAAAGATACGCAGTATTTT. It codes for CASSLEGSWTGKDTQYF.